This T cell receptor (beta chain) was identified in a study of vaccination effects on CD4 cells after COVID-19. Looking at the study overall: Vaccine administered to participants consisted of two doses of either BNT162b2 or mRNA-1273. Findings of the study overall: The study had few convalescent patients and no early post-infection timepoints.

Regarding this clone: As yet, its antigen is unknown.

TCRdb keeps only in-frame clones here, not all; method: immunoSEQ multiplex PCR. The table includes roughly 73,000 clones, around 70% detected once. Viral peptide pool expansion of antigen-specific CD4+ T cells preceded sequencing in the ViraFEST assay. Following a roughly 9-day culture, CD4+ T cells were purified. Sometime from March through December 2020, the person acquired a SARS-CoV-2 infection that PCR confirmed. Negative control cultures received an HIV-1 Nef peptide pool. Replacing half the medium with IL-2 medium was done on days 3 and 7. The CDR3 spans 13 residues. The V gene's germline CDR1 is MNHEY and CDR2 SVGAGI. Trimming cost V 0 bases and J 4 bases, with 4 bases left between them.

This chain links TRBV6-5 with TRBJ1-5; no firm D call. The TCR sequence derives from a human donor who had a prior SARS-CoV-2 infection. The sequences come from CD4+ T cells from PBMCs cultured with HIV peptides, collected before COVID-19 vaccination. Subset given: HIV-1 Nef peptide pool negative control/reference culture. The CDR3 loop is CASSYSNNQPQHF. CDR3 sequence (DNA): TGTGCCAGCAGTTACTCGAATAATCAGCCCCAGCATTTT.